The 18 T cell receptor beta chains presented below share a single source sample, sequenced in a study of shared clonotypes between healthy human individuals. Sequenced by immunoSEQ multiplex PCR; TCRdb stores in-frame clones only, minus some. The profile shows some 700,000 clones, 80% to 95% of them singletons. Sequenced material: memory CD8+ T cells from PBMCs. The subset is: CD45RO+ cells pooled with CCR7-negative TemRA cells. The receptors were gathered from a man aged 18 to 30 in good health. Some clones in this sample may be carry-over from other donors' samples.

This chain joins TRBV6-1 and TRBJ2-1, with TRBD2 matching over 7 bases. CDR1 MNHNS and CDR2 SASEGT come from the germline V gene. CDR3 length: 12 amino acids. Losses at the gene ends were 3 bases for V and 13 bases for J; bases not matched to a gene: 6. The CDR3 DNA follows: TGTGCCAGCAGTGACGTTTGGGAGGGACAGTTCTTC. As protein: CASSDVWEGQFF.

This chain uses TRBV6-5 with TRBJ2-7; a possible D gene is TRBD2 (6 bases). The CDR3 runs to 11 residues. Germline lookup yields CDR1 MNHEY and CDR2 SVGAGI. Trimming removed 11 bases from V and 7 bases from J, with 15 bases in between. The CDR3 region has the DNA TGTGCCTCCAGGGAGGAAGGGGAGCAGTACTTC. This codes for CASREEGEQYF.

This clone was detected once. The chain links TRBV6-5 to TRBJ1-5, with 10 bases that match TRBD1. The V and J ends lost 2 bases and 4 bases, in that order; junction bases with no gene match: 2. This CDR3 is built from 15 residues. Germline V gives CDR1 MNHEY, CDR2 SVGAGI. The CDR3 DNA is TGTGCCAGCAGTTACGCGGACAGGGGGAATCAGCCCCAGCATTTT. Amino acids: CASSYADRGNQPQHF.

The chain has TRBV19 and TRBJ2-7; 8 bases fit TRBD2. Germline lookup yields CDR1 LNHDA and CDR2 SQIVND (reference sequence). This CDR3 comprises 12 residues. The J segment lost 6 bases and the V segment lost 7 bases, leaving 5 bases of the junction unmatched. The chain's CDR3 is CASTTGGGEQYF. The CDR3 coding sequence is TGTGCCAGTACTACGGGAGGGGGCGAGCAGTACTTC.

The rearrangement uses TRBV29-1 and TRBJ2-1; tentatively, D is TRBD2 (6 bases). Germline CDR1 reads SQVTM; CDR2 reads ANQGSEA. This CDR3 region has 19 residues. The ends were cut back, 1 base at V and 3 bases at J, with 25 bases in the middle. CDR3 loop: CSVEGGVLAPEGSYNEQFF. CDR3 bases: TGCAGCGTTGAAGGAGGGGTTCTAGCGCCCGAGGGTAGCTACAATGAGCAGTTCTTC.

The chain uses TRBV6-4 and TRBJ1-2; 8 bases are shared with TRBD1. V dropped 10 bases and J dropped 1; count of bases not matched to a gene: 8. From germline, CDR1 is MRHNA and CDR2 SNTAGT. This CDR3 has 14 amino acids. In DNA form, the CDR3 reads TGTGCCAAGCAGGTCGGACAGGGTAACTATGGCTACACCTTC. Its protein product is CAKQVGQGNYGYTF.

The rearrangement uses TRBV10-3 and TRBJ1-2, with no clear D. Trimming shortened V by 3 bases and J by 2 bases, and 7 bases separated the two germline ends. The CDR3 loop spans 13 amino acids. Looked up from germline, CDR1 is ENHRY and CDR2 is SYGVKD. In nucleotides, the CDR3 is TGTGCCATCAGTGAATCACTGAACTATGGCTACACCTTC. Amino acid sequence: CAISESLNYGYTF.

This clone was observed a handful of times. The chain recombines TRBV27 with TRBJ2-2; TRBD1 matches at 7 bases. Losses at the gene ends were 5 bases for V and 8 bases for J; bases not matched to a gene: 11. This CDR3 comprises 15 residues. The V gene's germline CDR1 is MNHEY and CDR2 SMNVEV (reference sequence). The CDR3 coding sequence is TGTGCCAGCAGTAGGACAGGTCATAGACTAGGGGAGCTGTTTTTT. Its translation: CASSRTGHRLGELFF.

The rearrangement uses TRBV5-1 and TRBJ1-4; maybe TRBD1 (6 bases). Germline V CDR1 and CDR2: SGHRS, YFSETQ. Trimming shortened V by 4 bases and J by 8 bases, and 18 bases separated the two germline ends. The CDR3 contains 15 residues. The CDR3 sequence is CASSPYRALGEKLFF. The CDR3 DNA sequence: TGCGCCAGCAGCCCGTACAGGGCCCTGGGGGAAAAACTGTTTTTT. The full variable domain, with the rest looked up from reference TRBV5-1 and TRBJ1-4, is KAGVTQTPRYLIKTRGQQVTLSCSPISGHRSVSWYQQTPGQGLQFLFEYFSETQRNKGNFPGRFSGRQFSNSRSEMNVSTLELGDSALYLCASSPYRALGEKLFFGSGTQLSVL.

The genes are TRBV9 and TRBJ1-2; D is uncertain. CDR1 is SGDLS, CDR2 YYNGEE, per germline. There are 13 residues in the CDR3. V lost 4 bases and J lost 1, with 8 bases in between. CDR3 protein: CASSFSNNYGYTF. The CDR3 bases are TGTGCCAGCAGCTTCTCGAATAACTATGGCTACACCTTC.

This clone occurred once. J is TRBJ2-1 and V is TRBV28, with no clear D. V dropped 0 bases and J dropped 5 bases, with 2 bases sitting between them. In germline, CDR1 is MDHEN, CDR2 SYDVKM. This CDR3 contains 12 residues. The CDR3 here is CASSLWDNEQFF. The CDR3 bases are TGTGCCAGCAGTTTATGGGACAATGAGCAGTTCTTC. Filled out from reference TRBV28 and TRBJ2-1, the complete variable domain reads DVKVTQSSRYLVKRTGEKVFLECVQDMDHENMFWYRQDPGLGLRLIYFSYDVKMKEKGDIPEGYSVSREKKERFSLILESASTNQTSMYLCASSLWDNEQFFGPGTRLTVL.

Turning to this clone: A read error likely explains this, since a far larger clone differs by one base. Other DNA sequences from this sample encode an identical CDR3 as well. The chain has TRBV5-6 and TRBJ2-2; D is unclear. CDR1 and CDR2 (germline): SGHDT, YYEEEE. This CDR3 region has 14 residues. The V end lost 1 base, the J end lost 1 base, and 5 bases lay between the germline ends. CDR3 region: CASSLTVNTGELFF. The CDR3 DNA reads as TGTGCCAGCAGCTTGACAGTGAACACCGGGGAGCTGTTTTTT.

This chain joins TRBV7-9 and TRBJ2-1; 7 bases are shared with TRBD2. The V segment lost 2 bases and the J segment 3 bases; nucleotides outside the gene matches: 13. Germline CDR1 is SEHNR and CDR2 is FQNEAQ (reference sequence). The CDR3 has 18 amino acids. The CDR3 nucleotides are TGTGCCAGCAGCTTAAGGAACTACGGGAGGAAGTTCTACAATGAGCAGTTCTTC. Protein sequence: CASSLRNYGRKFYNEQFF. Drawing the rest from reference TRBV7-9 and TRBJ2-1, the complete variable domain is DTGVSQNPRHKITKRGQNVTFRCDPISEHNRLYWYRQTLGQGPEFLTYFQNEAQLEKSRLLSDRFSAERPKGSFSTLEIQRTEQGDSAMYLCASSLRNYGRKFYNEQFFGPGTRLTVL.

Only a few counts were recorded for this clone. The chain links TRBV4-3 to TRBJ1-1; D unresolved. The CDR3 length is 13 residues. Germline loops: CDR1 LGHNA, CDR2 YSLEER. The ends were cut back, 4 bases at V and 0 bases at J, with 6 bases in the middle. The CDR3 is CASSPRVNTEAFF. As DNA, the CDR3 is TGCGCCAGCAGCCCCCGCGTGAACACTGAAGCTTTCTTT.

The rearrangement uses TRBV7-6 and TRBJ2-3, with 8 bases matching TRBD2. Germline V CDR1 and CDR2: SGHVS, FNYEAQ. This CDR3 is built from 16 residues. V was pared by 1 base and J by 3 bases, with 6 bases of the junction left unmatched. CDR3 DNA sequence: TGTGCCAGCAGCTTAGGAGCGGGAGTTTATACAGATACGCAGTATTTT. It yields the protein CASSLGAGVYTDTQYF.

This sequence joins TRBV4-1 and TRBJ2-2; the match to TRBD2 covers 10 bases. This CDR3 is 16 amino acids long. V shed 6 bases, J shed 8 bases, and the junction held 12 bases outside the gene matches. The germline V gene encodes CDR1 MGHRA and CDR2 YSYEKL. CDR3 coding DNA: TGCGCCAGCAGTTCCGTCCAGCGGGAGGGCCGTGGGGAGCTGTTTTTT. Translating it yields CASSSVQREGRGELFF.

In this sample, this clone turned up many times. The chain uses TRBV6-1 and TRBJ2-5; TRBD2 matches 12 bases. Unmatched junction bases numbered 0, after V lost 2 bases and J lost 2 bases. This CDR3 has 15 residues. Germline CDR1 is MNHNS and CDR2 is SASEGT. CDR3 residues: CASSELAGGQETQYF. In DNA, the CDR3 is TGTGCCAGCAGTGAACTAGCGGGAGGGCAAGAGACCCAGTACTTC.

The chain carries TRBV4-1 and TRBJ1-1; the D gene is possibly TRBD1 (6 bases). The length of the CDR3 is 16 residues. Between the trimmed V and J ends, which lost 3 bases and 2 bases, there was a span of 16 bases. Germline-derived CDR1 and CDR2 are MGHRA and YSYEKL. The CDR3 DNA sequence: TGCGCCAGCAGCCAGGGCCTGGACAGTGCAAACACTGAAGCTTTCTTT. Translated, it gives CASSQGLDSANTEAFF.